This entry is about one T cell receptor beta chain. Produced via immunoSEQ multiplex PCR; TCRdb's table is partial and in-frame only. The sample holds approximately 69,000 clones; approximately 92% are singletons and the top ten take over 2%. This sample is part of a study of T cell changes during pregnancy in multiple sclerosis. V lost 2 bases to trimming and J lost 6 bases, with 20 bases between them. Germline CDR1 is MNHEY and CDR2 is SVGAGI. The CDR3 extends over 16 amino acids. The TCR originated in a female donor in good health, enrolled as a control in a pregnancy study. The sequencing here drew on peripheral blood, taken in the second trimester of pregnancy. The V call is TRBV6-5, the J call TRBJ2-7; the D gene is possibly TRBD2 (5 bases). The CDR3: CASSYGIGSLEGEQYF. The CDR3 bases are TGTGCCAGCAGTTACGGAATCGGCAGCCTAGAGGGCGAGCAGTACTTC.